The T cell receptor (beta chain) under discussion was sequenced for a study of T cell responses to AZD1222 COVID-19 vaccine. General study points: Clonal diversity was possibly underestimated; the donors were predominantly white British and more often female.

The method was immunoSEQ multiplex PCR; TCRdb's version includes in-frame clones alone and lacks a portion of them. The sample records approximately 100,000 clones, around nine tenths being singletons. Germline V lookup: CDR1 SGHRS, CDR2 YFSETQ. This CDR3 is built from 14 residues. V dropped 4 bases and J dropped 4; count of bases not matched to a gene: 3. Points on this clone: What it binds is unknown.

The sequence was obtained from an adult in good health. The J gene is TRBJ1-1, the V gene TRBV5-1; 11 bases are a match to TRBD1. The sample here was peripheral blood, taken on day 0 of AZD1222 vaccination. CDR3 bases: TGCGCCAGCAGCCTAGGGACAGGGGGCACTGAAGCTTTCTTT. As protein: CASSLGTGGTEAFF.